This entry describes one T cell receptor (beta chain). Its antigen is not known. The protocol was immunoSEQ multiplex PCR, while the TCRdb copy is restricted to in-frame clones and leaves out a portion. The sample lists about 140,000 clones; approximately 80% were seen once. This sample was taken from a study of cytotoxic CD8 clonotypes in ibrutinib-treated CLL. Across the study: Patients: more than 10 relapsed/refractory, some 15 treatment-naive, approximately 18 IGHV unmutated. Whole-study findings and limits: Under treatment, the uncommon public clonotypes either contracted or remained stable. Rising at ibrutinib response, clonality subsequently fell back toward baseline at progression.

Germline CDR1 reads SGHRS; CDR2 reads YFSETQ. CDR3 length equals 13 residues. Trimming stripped 0 bases from V and 3 bases from J, with 6 bases between. This specimen was PBMCs, taken after 12 months of ibrutinib treatment. The sequence was collected from a human donor with chronic lymphocytic leukemia. V gene TRBV5-1 combines with J gene TRBJ1-1; D unclear. CDR3 sequence: CASSLGADTEAFF. DNA of the CDR3: TGCGCCAGCAGCTTGGGAGCGGACACTGAAGCTTTCTTT.